These 28 T cell receptor beta chains share one sample of origin, sequenced in a study of cytotoxic CD8 clonotypes in ibrutinib-treated CLL. TCRdb's table, derived via immunoSEQ multiplex PCR, lists solely in-frame clones and lacks some. Of about 130,000 clones in the sample, 80% to 90% were seen once. This specimen was PBMCs, taken after 24 months of ibrutinib treatment. Source of these receptors: a human donor with chronic lymphocytic leukemia.

The rearrangement links TRBV7-2 to TRBJ2-3; D is unclear. There are 11 residues in the CDR3. The V gene's germline CDR1 is SGHTA and CDR2 FQGNSA. Trimming pared 6 bases from V and 3 bases from J, leaving 4 bases between. In DNA form, the CDR3 reads TGTGCCAGCAGTTTAACAGATACGCAGTATTTT. Amino acids: CASSLTDTQYF.

This chain links TRBV14 with TRBJ2-2; D is perhaps TRBD1 or TRBD2 (5 bases each). Trimming took 5 bases from V and 4 from J, leaving 11 bases between them. The CDR3 consists of 14 residues. Germline V gives CDR1 SGHDN, CDR2 FVKESK. Here the CDR3 reads CASSLRGVTGELFF. CDR3 nucleotides: TGTGCCAGCAGCTTGAGAGGGGTCACCGGGGAGCTGTTTTTT.

This clone was found a few times. The V call is TRBV15, the J call TRBJ1-1, with no clear D. Trimming stripped 1 base from V and 5 bases from J, with 8 bases between. Looked up from germline, CDR1 is LNHNV and CDR2 is YYDKDF (reference sequence). The CDR3 has 13 residues. The CDR3 loop reads CATSRVLDTEAFF. As DNA, the CDR3 is TGTGCCACCAGCAGAGTTTTGGATACTGAAGCTTTCTTT.

The rearrangement links TRBV28 to TRBJ1-5; D call uncertain. Looked up from germline, CDR1 is MDHEN and CDR2 is SYDVKM. V lost 5 bases and J 13 bases, leaving 12 bases between the germline ends. This CDR3 has 11 residues. CDR3 DNA sequence: TGTGCCAGCAGTGAGAGTGGGGTTCAGCATTTT. This encodes CASSESGVQHF. Full variable domain (outside the CDR3, taken from reference TRBV28 and TRBJ1-5): DVKVTQSSRYLVKRTGEKVFLECVQDMDHENMFWYRQDPGLGLRLIYFSYDVKMKEKGDIPEGYSVSREKKERFSLILESASTNQTSMYLCASSESGVQHFGDGTRLSIL.

The chain uses TRBV5-1 and TRBJ2-1; no reliable D call. The germline CDR1 and CDR2 sequences are SGHRS and YFSETQ. Trimming pared 8 bases from V and 7 bases from J, leaving 22 bases between. This CDR3 spans 15 amino acids. Here the CDR3 reads CASGELGHSVNEQFF. In DNA form, the CDR3 reads TGCGCCAGTGGAGAACTGGGTCATTCAGTTAATGAGCAGTTCTTC. The full variable domain, in which reference TRBV5-1 and TRBJ2-1 provide the parts outside the CDR3, is KAGVTQTPRYLIKTRGQQVTLSCSPISGHRSVSWYQQTPGQGLQFLFEYFSETQRNKGNFPGRFSGRQFSNSRSEMNVSTLELGDSALYLCASGELGHSVNEQFFGPGTRLTVL.

This sequence joins TRBV11-2 and TRBJ1-1; D might be TRBD1 (6 bases). In germline, CDR1 is SGHAT, CDR2 FQNNGV. The CDR3 length is 14 residues. Trimming took off 5 bases at V and 1 base at J, with 11 bases between the two ends. The CDR3, as DNA: TGTGCCAGCAGCGTGGACAGACAGAACACTGAAGCTTTCTTT. Translated, it gives CASSVDRQNTEAFF.

This clone appeared a single time. CDR3: CASSLTENYEQYF. In DNA form, the CDR3 reads TGTGCCAGCAGCTTAACAGAGAACTACGAGCAGTACTTC. The chain couples TRBV11-2 to TRBJ2-7; D is unresolved. The length of the CDR3 is 13 residues. Germline lookup yields CDR1 SGHAT and CDR2 FQNNGV. V was clipped by 2 bases and J by 3 bases, with 8 bases between them.

In this sample, this clone turned up once. V is TRBV19 and J is TRBJ2-7; 11 bases map to TRBD1. The germline V gene has CDR1 LNHDA and CDR2 SQIVND (reference sequence). V lost 2 bases and J lost 2; bases outside the gene matches: 8. This CDR3 is 17 amino acids long. CDR3 sequence reads: CASSIRLRTGGTYEQYF. DNA for the CDR3: TGTGCCAGTAGTATAAGGTTAAGGACAGGGGGCACCTACGAGCAGTACTTC. Filled out from reference TRBV19 and TRBJ2-7, the complete variable domain reads DGGITQSPKYLFRKEGQNVTLSCEQNLNHDAMYWYRQDPGQGLRLIYYSQIVNDFQKGDIAEGYSVSREKKESFPLTVTSAQKNPTAFYLCASSIRLRTGGTYEQYFGPGTRLTVT.

CDR3 in DNA: TGTGCCAGCAGCTTAGGTAGAGGGGGTCGGGAAAATGAGCAGTTCTTC. It yields the protein CASSLGRGGRENEQFF. J is TRBJ2-1 and V is TRBV7-9, with D tentatively TRBD1 (6 bases). This CDR3 contains 16 residues. CDR1 is SEHNR, CDR2 FQNEAQ, per germline (reference sequence). V was clipped by 1 base and J by 7 bases, with 17 bases between them.

The V call is TRBV7-9, the J call TRBJ1-1; tentative D call: TRBD1 (6 bases). Germline V gives CDR1 SEHNR, CDR2 FQNEAQ (reference sequence). The CDR3 is 12 amino acids. The V gene lost 5 bases and the J gene lost 8 bases, with 12 bases spanning the gap. CDR3 in amino acids: CASSTQGAEAFF. The CDR3 bases are TGTGCCAGCAGCACACAGGGTGCAGAAGCTTTCTTT.

In DNA form, the CDR3 reads TGCGCCAGCAGAGAACAGGGGGCGCGGAATGAGCAGTTCTTC. Its protein product is CASREQGARNEQFF. J is TRBJ2-1 and V is TRBV5-1; 9 bases are a match to TRBD1. The CDR3 totals 14 residues. With V trimmed by 5 bases and J by 7 bases, 7 bases remained unmatched. From germline, CDR1 is SGHRS and CDR2 YFSETQ.

V usage is TRBV5-4 and J usage is TRBJ1-4; the match to TRBD1 covers 11 bases. CDR1 SGHNT and CDR2 YYREEE come from the germline V gene (reference sequence). The CDR3 covers 15 residues. Trimming cost V 4 bases and J 11 bases; bases outside gene matches: 10. The CDR3 here is CASSQPGTGGGKLFF. The CDR3 bases are TGTGCCAGCAGCCAACCAGGGACAGGGGGTGGCAAACTGTTTTTT. Based on the CDR3 plus reference TRBV5-4 and TRBJ1-4, the full variable domain is ETGVTQSPTHLIKTRGQQVTLRCSSQSGHNTVSWYQQALGQGPQFIFQYYREEENGRGNFPPRFSGLQFPNYSSELNVNALELDDSALYLCASSQPGTGGGKLFFGSGTQLSVL.

Concerning this clone: Different DNA sequences within this sample yield the same CDR3. The chain carries TRBV19 and TRBJ2-7; 13 positions match TRBD2. The CDR3 has 15 amino acids. V trimming: 5 bases; J trimming: 2 bases; junction bases outside the gene matches: 3. Germline CDR1 LNHDA, CDR2 SQIVND (reference sequence). The CDR3: CASSPGTSGTYEQYF. CDR3 coding DNA: TGTGCCAGTAGTCCCGGGACTAGCGGGACCTACGAGCAGTACTTC.

The rearrangement joins TRBV9 to TRBJ1-1; D unresolved. Trimming took 5 bases from V and 1 from J, leaving 12 bases between them. Germline-derived CDR1 and CDR2 are SGDLS and YYNGEE. The CDR3 contains 14 residues. The CDR3 spells CASSPDLRNTEAFF. The CDR3 bases are TGTGCCAGCAGTCCGGACCTCAGGAACACTGAAGCTTTCTTT.

The V call is TRBV19, the J call TRBJ2-3; D gene ambiguous. The CDR3 runs to 13 residues. V lost 7 bases and J 0 bases, leaving 8 bases between the germline ends. Germline CDR1 LNHDA, CDR2 SQIVND (reference sequence). The CDR3 nucleotides are TGTGCCAGTAAGTGGGCTAGCACAGATACGCAGTATTTT. It codes for CASKWASTDTQYF.

This rearrangement joins TRBV5-4 to TRBJ2-3; D call uncertain. The CDR3 covers 14 residues. V was shortened by 0 bases and J by 4 bases, with 9 bases between the two germline ends. In germline, CDR1 is SGHNT, CDR2 YYREEE (reference sequence). CDR3 loop: CASSLGQAPDTQYF. The DNA of the CDR3 is TGTGCCAGCAGCTTGGGGCAGGCCCCAGATACGCAGTATTTT.

This clone was observed a few times. At one end, the junction sequence differs from germline, possibly due to a read error. The chain links TRBV5-1 to TRBJ1-4, with a tentative D call TRBD1 (5 bases). Germline values: CDR1 SGHRS, CDR2 YFSETQ. This CDR3 has 13 residues. CDR3 protein: CASSLGAGTLLIF. The CDR3 bases are TGCGCCAGCAGCTTGGGCGCCGGGACCCTCTTAATTTTT.

The sample holds one count of this clone. The chain uses TRBV19 and TRBJ1-4, with 8 bases that match TRBD1. J gave up 7 bases and V 6 bases, and 13 bases lay outside the gene matches. Germline V CDR1 and CDR2: LNHDA, SQIVND (reference sequence). The CDR3 sequence is 16 residues long. The CDR3 DNA sequence: TGTGCCAGTAGCACCCACCCTCAGGGGGCTCTTGAAAAACTGTTTTTT. As protein: CASSTHPQGALEKLFF. The variable domain in full, with the rest retrieved from reference TRBV19 and TRBJ1-4, is DGGITQSPKYLFRKEGQNVTLSCEQNLNHDAMYWYRQDPGQGLRLIYYSQIVNDFQKGDIAEGYSVSREKKESFPLTVTSAQKNPTAFYLCASSTHPQGALEKLFFGSGTQLSVL.

This clone was recorded at least ten times. The chain combines TRBV5-4 with TRBJ1-2; tentative D call: TRBD1 (6 bases). The CDR3 totals 13 residues. CDR1 and CDR2 (germline): SGHNT, YYREEE (reference sequence). V was clipped by 6 bases and J by 6 bases, with 15 bases between them. In DNA form, the CDR3 reads TGTGCCAGCACCGGGACACTAACGGATGGCTACACCTTC. Protein product: CASTGTLTDGYTF.

The chain uses TRBV19 and TRBJ2-1, with 11 bases identical to TRBD2. This CDR3 contains 15 residues. Losses at the gene ends were 5 bases for V and 7 bases for J; bases not matched to a gene: 7. In germline, CDR1 is LNHDA, CDR2 SQIVND (reference sequence). CDR3 sequence reads: CASSLAGGPGNEQFF. The CDR3 DNA reads TGTGCCAGTAGTTTAGCGGGAGGGCCAGGAAATGAGCAGTTCTTC.

V usage is TRBV5-1 and J usage is TRBJ2-7; D gene uncertain. The germline CDR1 and CDR2 sequences are SGHRS and YFSETQ. Trimming took 4 bases from V and 1 from J, leaving 9 bases between them. The CDR3 totals 13 residues. CDR3 region: CASSPGWSYEQYF. The CDR3 DNA is TGCGCCAGCAGCCCTGGCTGGTCCTACGAGCAGTACTTC.

This clone was detected only once. The chain couples TRBV7-3 to TRBJ2-7; D call uncertain. This CDR3 region has 14 residues. Germline V gene data show CDR1 as SGHTA and CDR2 as FQGTGA. The V and J ends lost 5 bases and 2 bases respectively, with 13 bases between them. This CDR3 reads CASSPGMAAYEQYF. In DNA form, the CDR3 reads TGTGCCAGCAGCCCAGGCATGGCAGCCTACGAGCAGTACTTC.

This chain joins TRBV4-3 and TRBJ2-1; possible D gene TRBD1, 6 bases. Germline CDR1 LGHNA, CDR2 YSLEER. Trimming left V 5 bases short and J 5 bases short, with 19 bases between. CDR3 length equals 16 residues. CDR3 region: CASSNLETGGNNEQFF. CDR3 DNA: TGCGCCAGCAGCAACCTCGAGACAGGCGGAAACAATGAGCAGTTCTTC.

The V call is TRBV28, the J call TRBJ2-1; 8 positions match TRBD1. Germline CDR1 MDHEN, CDR2 SYDVKM. The J segment lost 3 bases and the V segment lost 7 bases, leaving 11 bases of the junction unmatched. The CDR3 is 16 amino acids. DNA for the CDR3: TGTGCCAGCACCTCTGCCGGGACAGGCTTCTACAATGAGCAGTTCTTC. It specifies CASTSAGTGFYNEQFF.

V is TRBV6-4 and J is TRBJ2-1; TRBD2 agrees at 8 bases. CDR3 length: 13 amino acids. Germline V gene sequence: CDR1 MRHNA, CDR2 SNTAGT. Trimming removed 2 bases from V and 7 bases from J; junction bases left unmatched: 1. The CDR3 loop is CASSDIAGNEQFF. Written as DNA, the CDR3 is TGTGCCAGCAGTGACATAGCGGGAAATGAGCAGTTCTTC.

The chain recombines TRBV2 with TRBJ2-7; 9 positions agree with TRBD1. Germline V CDR1 and CDR2: SNHLY, FYNNEI. This CDR3 has 17 residues. V trimming: 4 bases; J trimming: 5 bases; junction bases outside the gene matches: 15. CDR3 in amino acids: CASSVPGQGSEGDEQYF. DNA for the CDR3: TGTGCCAGCAGTGTTCCGGGACAGGGATCCGAAGGGGACGAGCAGTACTTC. The whole variable domain, filled in from reference TRBV2 and TRBJ2-7, reads EPEVTQTPSHQVTQMGQEVILRCVPISNHLYFYWYRQILGQKVEFLVSFYNNEISEKSEIFDDQFSVERPDGSNFTLKIRSTKLEDSAMYFCASSVPGQGSEGDEQYFGPGTRLTVT.

This chain links TRBV27 with TRBJ2-1; D might be TRBD1 (7 bases). The V and J ends lost 3 bases and 6 bases respectively, with 21 bases between them. The CDR3 length is 17 residues. Germline lookup yields CDR1 MNHEY and CDR2 SMNVEV (reference sequence). Here the CDR3 reads CASSFQGGDSNGNEQFF. The DNA for the CDR3 is TGTGCCAGCAGTTTTCAAGGAGGGGACAGTAACGGCAATGAGCAGTTCTTC.

The V and J genes are TRBV2 and TRBJ1-5, with a possible D match to TRBD1 (6 bases). The CDR3 loop spans 13 amino acids. V gave up 8 bases and J gave up 5 bases, with 13 bases separating them. The germline CDR1 and CDR2 sequences are SNHLY and FYNNEI. The CDR3 DNA sequence: TGTGCCAGCGGGGGGGGCTTTTATCAGCCCCAGCATTTT. As protein: CASGGGFYQPQHF.